The clone carrying this T cell receptor (beta chain) was found a few times. CDR1 and CDR2 from the germline V gene are SGHVS and FQNEAQ. This CDR3 comprises 15 residues. The germline V and J ends were trimmed by 11 bases and 1 base, with 20 bases remaining between them. The source of the sample is a study of blood T cell repertoires in COVID-19. Authors' data handling: Reference gene primers were amplified, and this amplification served to estimate nucleated cell counts. Clones were read by immunoSEQ multiplex PCR, and TCRdb kept only the in-frame ones, dropping some. Clone size and the V and J calls come from that table; the DNA yielded D and trimming. The sample contains roughly 250,000 clones, around 82% of which appear only once.

V and J are TRBV7-8 and TRBJ1-1; possibly TRBD1 for D (5 bases). The source material was peripheral blood. This TCR was sampled from a woman over 75 with active or convalescent COVID-19. For the CDR3, the DNA is TGTGCCGTTGTTCGCGCCGGGGGGAAGAACACTGAAGCTTTCTTT. Translation: CAVVRAGGKNTEAFF. Filled out from reference TRBV7-8 and TRBJ1-1, the complete variable domain reads GAGVSQSPRYKVAKRGQDVALRCDPISGHVSLFWYQQALGQGPEFLTYFQNEAQLDKSGLPSDRFFAERPEGSVSTLKIQRTQQEDSAVYLCAVVRAGGKNTEAFFGQGTRLTVV.